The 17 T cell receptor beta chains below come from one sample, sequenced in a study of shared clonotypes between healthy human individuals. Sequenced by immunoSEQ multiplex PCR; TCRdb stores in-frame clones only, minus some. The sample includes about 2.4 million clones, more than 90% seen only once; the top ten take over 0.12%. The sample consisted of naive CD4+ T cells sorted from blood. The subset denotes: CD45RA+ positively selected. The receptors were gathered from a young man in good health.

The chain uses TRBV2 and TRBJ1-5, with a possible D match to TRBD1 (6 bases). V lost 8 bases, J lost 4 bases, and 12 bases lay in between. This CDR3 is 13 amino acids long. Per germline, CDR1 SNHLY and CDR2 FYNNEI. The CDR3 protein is CASGEQGNQPQHF. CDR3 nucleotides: TGTGCCAGCGGGGAACAGGGTAATCAGCCCCAGCATTTT.

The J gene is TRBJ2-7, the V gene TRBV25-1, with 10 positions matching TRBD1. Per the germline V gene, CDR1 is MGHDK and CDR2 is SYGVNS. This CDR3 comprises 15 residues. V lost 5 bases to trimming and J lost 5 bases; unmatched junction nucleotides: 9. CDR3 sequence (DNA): TGTGCCAGCAGTTCCCCCGGGACAGGGGTCAACGAGCAGTACTTC. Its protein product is CASSSPGTGVNEQYF.

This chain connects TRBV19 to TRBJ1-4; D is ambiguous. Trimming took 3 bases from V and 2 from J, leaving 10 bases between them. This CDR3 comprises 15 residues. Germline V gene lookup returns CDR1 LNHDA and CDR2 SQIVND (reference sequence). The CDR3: CASSISGRTNEKLFF. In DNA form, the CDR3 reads TGTGCCAGTAGTATTAGCGGAAGGACTAATGAAAAACTGTTTTTT.

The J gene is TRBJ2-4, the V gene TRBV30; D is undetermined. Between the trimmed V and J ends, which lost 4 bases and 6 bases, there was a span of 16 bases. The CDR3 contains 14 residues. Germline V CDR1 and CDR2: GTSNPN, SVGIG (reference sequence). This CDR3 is CAWKATVIGNIQYF. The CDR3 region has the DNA TGTGCCTGGAAGGCCACAGTAATTGGAAACATTCAGTACTTC.

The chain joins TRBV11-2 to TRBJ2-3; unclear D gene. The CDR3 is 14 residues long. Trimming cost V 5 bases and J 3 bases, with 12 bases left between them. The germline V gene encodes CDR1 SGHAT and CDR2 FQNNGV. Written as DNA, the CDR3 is TGTGCCAGCAGCCCTTTGACACCAACAGATACGCAGTATTTT. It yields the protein CASSPLTPTDTQYF.

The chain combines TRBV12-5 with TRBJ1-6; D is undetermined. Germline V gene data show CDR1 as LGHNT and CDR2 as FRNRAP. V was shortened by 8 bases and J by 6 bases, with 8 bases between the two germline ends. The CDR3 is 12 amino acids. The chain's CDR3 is CASCITNSPLHF. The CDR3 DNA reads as TGTGCTAGTTGTATCACTAATTCACCCCTCCACTTT.

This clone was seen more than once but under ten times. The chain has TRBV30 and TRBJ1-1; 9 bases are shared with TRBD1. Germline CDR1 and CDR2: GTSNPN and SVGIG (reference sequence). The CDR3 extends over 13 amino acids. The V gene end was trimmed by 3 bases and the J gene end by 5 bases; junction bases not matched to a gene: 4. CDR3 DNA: TGTGCCTGGAGGGACAGGGGTTGGACTGAAGCTTTCTTT. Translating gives CAWRDRGWTEAFF.

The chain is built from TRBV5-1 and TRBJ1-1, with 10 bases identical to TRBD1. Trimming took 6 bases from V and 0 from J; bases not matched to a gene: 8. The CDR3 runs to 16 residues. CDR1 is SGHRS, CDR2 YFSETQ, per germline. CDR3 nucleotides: TGCGCCAGCAAGCCGGGACAGGGGACCATGAACACTGAAGCTTTCTTT. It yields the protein CASKPGQGTMNTEAFF. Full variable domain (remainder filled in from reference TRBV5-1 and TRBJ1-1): KAGVTQTPRYLIKTRGQQVTLSCSPISGHRSVSWYQQTPGQGLQFLFEYFSETQRNKGNFPGRFSGRQFSNSRSEMNVSTLELGDSALYLCASKPGQGTMNTEAFFGQGTRLTVV.

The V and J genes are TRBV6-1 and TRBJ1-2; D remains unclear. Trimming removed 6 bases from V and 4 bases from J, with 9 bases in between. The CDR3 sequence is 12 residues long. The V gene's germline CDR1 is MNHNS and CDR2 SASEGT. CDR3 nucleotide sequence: TGTGCCAGCAGAACGGCAGGCTATGGCTACACCTTC. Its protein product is CASRTAGYGYTF.

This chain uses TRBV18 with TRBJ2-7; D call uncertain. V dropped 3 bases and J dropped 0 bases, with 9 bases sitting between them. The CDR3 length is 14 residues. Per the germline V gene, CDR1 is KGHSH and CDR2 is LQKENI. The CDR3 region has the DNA TGTGCCAGCTCACCGGGGTTTACCTCCTACGAGCAGTACTTC. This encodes CASSPGFTSYEQYF.

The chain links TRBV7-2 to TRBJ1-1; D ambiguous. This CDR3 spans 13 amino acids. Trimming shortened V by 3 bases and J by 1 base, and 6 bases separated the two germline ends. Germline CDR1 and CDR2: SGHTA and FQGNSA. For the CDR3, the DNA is TGTGCCAGCAGCTTCGACAAGAACACTGAAGCTTTCTTT. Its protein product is CASSFDKNTEAFF.

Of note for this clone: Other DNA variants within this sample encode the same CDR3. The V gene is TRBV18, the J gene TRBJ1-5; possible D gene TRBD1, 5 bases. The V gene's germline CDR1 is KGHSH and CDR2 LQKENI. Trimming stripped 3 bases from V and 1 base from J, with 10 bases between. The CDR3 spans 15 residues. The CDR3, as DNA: TGTGCCAGCTCACCGCTGGCAGGGAGCAATCAGCCCCAGCATTTT. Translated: CASSPLAGSNQPQHF.

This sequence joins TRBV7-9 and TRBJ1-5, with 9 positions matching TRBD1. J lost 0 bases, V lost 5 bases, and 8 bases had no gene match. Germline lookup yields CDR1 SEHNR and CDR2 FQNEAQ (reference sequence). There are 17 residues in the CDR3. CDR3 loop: CASSPGTGLYSNQPQHF. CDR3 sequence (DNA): TGTGCCAGCAGCCCCGGGACAGGGCTCTATAGCAATCAGCCCCAGCATTTT.

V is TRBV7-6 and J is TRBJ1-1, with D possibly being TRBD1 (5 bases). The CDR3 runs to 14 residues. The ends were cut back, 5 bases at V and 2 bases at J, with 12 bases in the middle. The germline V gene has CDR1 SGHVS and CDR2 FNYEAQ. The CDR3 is CASSTTGVNTEAFF. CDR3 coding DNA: TGTGCCAGCAGCACTACAGGAGTTAACACTGAAGCTTTCTTT.

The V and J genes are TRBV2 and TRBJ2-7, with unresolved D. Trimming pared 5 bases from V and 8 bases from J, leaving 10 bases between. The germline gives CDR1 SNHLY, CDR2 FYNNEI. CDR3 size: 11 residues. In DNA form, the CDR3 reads TGTGCCAGCAGTCCCCTAGACAAGCAGTACTTC. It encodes CASSPLDKQYF.

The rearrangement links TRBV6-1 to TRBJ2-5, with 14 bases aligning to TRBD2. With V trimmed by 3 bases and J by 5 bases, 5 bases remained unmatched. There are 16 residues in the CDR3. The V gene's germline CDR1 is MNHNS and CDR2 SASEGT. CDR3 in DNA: TGTGCCAGCAGTGAGGGGACTAGCGGGGGTTGGGAGACCCAGTACTTC. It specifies CASSEGTSGGWETQYF.

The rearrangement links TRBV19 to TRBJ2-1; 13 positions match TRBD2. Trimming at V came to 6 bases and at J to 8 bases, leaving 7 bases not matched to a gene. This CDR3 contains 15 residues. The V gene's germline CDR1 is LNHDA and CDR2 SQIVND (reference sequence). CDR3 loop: CASRTLAGGVYEQFF. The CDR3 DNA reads TGTGCCAGTAGGACACTAGCGGGGGGGGTCTATGAGCAGTTCTTC.